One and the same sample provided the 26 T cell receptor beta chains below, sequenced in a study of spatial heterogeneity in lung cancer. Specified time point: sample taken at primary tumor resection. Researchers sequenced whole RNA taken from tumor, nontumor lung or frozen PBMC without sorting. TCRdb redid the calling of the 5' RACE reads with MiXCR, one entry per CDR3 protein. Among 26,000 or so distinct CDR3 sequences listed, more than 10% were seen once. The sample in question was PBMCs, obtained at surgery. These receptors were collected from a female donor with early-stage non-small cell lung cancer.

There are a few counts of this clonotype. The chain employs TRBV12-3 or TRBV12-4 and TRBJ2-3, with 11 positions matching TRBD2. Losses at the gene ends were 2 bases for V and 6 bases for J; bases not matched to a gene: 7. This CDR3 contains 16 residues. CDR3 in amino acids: CASSLPSGGPLDTQYF. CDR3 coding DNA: TGTGCCAGCAGTTTACCTAGCGGGGGGCCGCTGGATACGCAGTATTTT.

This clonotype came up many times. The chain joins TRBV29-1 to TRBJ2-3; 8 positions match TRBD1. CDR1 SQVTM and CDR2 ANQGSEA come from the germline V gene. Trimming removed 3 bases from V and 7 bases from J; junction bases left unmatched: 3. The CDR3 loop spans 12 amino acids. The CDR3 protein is CSVDRQGYTQYF. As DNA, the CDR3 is TGCAGCGTTGACCGACAGGGGTATACGCAGTATTTT.

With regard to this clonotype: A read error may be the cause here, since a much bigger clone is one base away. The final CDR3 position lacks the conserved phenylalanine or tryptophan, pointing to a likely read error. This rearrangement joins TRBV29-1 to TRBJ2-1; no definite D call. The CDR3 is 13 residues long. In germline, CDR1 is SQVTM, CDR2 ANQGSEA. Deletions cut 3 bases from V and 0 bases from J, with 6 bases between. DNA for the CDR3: TGCAGCGTTGACAGCTACTCCTACAATGAGCAGTTCTCC. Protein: CSVDSYSYNEQFS.

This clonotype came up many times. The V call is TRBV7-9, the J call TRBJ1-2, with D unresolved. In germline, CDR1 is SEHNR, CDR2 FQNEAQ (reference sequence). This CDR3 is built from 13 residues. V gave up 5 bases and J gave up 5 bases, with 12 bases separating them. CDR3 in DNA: TGTGCCAGCAGCCCGGACGGAGAGTATGGCTACACCTTC. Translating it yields CASSPDGEYGYTF.

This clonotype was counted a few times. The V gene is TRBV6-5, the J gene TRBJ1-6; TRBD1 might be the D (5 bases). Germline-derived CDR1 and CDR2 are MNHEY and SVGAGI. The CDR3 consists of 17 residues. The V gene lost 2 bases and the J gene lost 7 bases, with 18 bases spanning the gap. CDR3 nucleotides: TGTGCCAGCAGTTACGATCGCGTGGGGCGAAGCAATTCACCCCTCCACTTT. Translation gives CASSYDRVGRSNSPLHF.

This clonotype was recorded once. The chain's CDR3 is CASSYTGREPLHF. The CDR3 DNA reads TGTGCCAGCAGTTACACGGGCAGAGAACCCCTCCACTTT. The chain links TRBV6-2 or TRBV6-3 to TRBJ1-6; D is uncertain. V shed 2 bases and J shed 12 bases, with 11 bases lying between them. CDR3 length: 13 amino acids. Per germline, CDR1 MNHEY and CDR2 SVGEGT.

In nucleotides, the CDR3 is TGTGCCAGCAGAGACGCGGGACTACCCTATGGCTACACCTTC. Translation gives CASRDAGLPYGYTF. This chain connects TRBV6-6 to TRBJ1-2; a weak D match, TRBD1 (5 bases). From germline, CDR1 is MNHNY and CDR2 SVGAGI (reference sequence). The length of the CDR3 is 14 residues. Trimming took 6 bases from V and 4 from J, leaving 15 bases between them.

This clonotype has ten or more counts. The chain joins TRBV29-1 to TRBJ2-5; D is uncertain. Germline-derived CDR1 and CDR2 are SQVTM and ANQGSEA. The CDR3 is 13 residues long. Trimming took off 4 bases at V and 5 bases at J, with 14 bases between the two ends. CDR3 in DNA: TGCAGCGTTGGTTGGCAGCCGGAGGAGACCCAGTACTTC. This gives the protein CSVGWQPEETQYF.

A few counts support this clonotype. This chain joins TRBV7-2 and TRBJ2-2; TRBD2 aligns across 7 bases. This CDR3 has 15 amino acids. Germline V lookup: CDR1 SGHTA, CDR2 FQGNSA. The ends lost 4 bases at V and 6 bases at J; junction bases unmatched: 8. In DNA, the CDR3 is TGTGCCAGCAGCTCTGGACTAGAGTGGGCCGGGGAGCTGTTTTTT. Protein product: CASSSGLEWAGELFF.

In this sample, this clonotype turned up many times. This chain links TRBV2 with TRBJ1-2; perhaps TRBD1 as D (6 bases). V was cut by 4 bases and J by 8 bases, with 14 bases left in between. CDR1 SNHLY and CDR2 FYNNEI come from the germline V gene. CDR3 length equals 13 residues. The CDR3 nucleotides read TGTGCCAGCAGTGTTCGGACAGATGTCGGCTACACCTTC. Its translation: CASSVRTDVGYTF.

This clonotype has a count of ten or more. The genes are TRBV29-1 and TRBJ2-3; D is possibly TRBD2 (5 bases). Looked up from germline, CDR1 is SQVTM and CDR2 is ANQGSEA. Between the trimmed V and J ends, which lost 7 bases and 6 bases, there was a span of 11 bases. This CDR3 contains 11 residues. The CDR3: CSASSGDTQYF. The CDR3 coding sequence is TGCAGCGCCTCGTCGGGGGATACGCAGTATTTT.

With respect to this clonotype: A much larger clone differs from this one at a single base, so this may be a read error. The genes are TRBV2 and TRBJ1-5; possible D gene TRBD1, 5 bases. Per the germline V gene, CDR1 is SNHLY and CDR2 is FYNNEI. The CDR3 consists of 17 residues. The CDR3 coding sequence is TGTGCCTACAGCACTAGCGCCCTTCAGAGGGGCAATCGGCCCCAGCATTTT. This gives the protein CAYSTSALQRGNRPQHF. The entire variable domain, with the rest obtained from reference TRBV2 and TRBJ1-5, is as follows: EPEVTQTPSHQVTQMGQEVILRCVPISNHLYFYWYRQILGQKVEFLVSFYNNEISEKSEIFDDQFSVERPDGSNFTLKIRSTKLEDSAMYFCAYSTSALQRGNRPQHFGDGTRLSIL.

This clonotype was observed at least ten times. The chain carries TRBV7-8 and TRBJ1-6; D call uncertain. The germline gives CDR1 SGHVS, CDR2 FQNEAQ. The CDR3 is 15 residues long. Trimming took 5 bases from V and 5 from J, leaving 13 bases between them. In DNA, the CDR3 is TGTGCCAGCAGCCTTAGGTTATATAATAATTCACCCCTCCACTTT. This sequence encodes CASSLRLYNNSPLHF. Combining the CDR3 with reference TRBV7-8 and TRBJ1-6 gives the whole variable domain GAGVSQSPRYKVAKRGQDVALRCDPISGHVSLFWYQQALGQGPEFLTYFQNEAQLDKSGLPSDRFFAERPEGSVSTLKIQRTQQEDSAVYLCASSLRLYNNSPLHFGNGTRLTVT.

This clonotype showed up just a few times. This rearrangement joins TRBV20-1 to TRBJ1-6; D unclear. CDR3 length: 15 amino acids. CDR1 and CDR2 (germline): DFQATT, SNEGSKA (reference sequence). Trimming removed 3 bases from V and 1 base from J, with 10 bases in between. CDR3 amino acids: CSAREVGSYNSPLHF. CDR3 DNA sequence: TGCAGTGCTAGGGAAGTGGGATCCTATAATTCACCCCTCCACTTT.

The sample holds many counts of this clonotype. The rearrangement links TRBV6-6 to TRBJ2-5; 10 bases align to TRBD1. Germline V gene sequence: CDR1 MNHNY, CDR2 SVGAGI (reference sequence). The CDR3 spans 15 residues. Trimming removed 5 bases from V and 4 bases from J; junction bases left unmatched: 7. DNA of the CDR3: TGTGCCAGCAGTACTGGGGACAGGGGAAGAGAGACCCAGTACTTC. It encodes CASSTGDRGRETQYF.

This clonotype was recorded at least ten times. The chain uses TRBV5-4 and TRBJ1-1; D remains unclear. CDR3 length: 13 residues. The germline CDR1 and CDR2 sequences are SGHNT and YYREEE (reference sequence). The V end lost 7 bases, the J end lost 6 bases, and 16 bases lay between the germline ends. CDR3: CASGLTGNAEAFF. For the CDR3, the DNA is TGTGCCAGCGGACTCACGGGCAACGCTGAAGCTTTCTTT. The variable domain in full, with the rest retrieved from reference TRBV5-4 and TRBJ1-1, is ETGVTQSPTHLIKTRGQQVTLRCSSQSGHNTVSWYQQALGQGPQFIFQYYREEENGRGNFPPRFSGLQFPNYSSELNVNALELDDSALYLCASGLTGNAEAFFGQGTRLTVV.

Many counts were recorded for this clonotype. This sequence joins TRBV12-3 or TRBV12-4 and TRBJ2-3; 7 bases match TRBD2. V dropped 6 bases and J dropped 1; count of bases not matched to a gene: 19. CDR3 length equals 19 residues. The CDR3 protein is CASRLRFGGRESRTDTQYF. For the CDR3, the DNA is TGTGCCAGCAGACTCAGGTTCGGAGGGAGGGAAAGTCGCACAGATACGCAGTATTTT.

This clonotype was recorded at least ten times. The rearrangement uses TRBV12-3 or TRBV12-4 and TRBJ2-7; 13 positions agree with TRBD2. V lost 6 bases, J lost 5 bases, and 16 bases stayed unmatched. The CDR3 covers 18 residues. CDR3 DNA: TGTGCCAGCAGCCGGGACTCATGGACTAGCGGGAGAGGAAACGAGCAGTACTTC. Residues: CASSRDSWTSGRGNEQYF.

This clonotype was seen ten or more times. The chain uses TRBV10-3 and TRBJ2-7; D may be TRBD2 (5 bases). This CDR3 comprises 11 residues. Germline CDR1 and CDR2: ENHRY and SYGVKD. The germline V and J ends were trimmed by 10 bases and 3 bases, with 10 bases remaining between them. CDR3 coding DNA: TGTGCCAGTGGAGAGGGCTACGAGCAGTACGTC. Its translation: CASGEGYEQYV.

This CDR3 is CASSFGPSGKYNEQFF. Written as DNA, the CDR3 is TGCGCCAGCAGCTTTGGTCCGAGCGGGAAGTACAATGAGCAGTTCTTC. This chain connects TRBV5-1 to TRBJ2-1; 7 nucleotides agree with TRBD2. The V segment lost 2 bases and the J segment 4 bases; nucleotides outside the gene matches: 9. The germline CDR1 and CDR2 sequences are SGHRS and YFSETQ. CDR3 length equals 16 residues.

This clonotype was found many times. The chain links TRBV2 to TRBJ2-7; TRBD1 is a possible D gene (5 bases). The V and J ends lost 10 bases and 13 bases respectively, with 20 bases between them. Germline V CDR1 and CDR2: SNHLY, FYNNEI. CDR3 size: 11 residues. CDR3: CATRVLDPVYV. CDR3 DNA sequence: TGTGCCACCAGGGTATTGGACCCCGTATACGTC.

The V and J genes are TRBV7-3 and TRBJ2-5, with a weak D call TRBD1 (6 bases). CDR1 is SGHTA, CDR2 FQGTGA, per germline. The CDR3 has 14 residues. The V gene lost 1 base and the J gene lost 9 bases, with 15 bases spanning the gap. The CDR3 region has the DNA TGTGCCAGCAGCTTAAAGGGGCAGGGGTCGTCCCAGTACTTC. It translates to CASSLKGQGSSQYF.

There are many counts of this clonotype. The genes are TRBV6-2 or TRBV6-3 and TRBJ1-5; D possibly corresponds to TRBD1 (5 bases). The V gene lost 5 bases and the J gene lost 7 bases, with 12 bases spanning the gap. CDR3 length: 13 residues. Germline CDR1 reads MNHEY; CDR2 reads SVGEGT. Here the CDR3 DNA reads TGTGCCAGCAGTCGGGGGAGCCGGCAGCCCCAGCATTTT. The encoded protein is CASSRGSRQPQHF.

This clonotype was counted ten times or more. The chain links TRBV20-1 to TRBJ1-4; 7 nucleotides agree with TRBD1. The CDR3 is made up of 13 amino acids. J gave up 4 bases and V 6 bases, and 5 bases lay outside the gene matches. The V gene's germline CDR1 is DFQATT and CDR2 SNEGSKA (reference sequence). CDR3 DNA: TGCAGTGCGTTGGACAGGAGTAATGAAAAACTGTTTTTT. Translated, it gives CSALDRSNEKLFF.

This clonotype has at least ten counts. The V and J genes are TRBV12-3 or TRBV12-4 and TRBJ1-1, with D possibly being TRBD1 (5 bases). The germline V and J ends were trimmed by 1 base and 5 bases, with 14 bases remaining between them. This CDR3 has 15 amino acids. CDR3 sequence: CASSLGRRARTEAFF. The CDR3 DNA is TGTGCCAGCAGTTTAGGGCGCAGGGCTCGGACTGAAGCTTTCTTT.

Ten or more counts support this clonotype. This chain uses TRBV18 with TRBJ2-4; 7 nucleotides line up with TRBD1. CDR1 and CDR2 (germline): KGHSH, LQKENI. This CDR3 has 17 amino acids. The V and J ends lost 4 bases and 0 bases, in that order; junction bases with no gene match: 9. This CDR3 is CASSQNRGYKAKNIQYF. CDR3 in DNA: TGTGCCAGCTCACAAAACAGGGGCTACAAAGCCAAAAACATTCAGTACTTC. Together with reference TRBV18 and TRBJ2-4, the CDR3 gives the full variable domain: NAGVMQNPRHLVRRRGQEARLRCSPMKGHSHVYWYRQLPEEGLKFMVYLQKENIIDESGMPKERFSAEFPKEGPSILRIQQVVRGDSAAYFCASSQNRGYKAKNIQYFGAGTRLSVL.